The sequence of this TCR beta chain was determined in a study of CD8 T cells in ankylosing spondylitis. Study outcomes and limitations: Before this, some motif variants had been reported in reactive arthritis synovial fluid and blood. Seemingly distinctive of ankylosing spondylitis blood was a TCR beta motif formed by eight highly homologous variants. CD8+ cells made up the disease-linked clones, which were relatively rare in peripheral blood. Within matched ankylosing spondylitis synovial fluid, disease-linked clones were reportedly significantly enriched.

The CDR3 contains 15 residues. Germline V lookup: CDR1 SGHAT, CDR2 FQNNGV. The junction had 1 base not matched to a gene; V was cut back by 0 bases and J by 5 bases. This clonotype was recorded a few times. The antigen is not known. Construction of TCR beta libraries was performed using quantitative 5'-RACE with molecular barcodes. TCRdb independently ran MiXCR on the 5' RACE reads; one entry per CDR3 protein. The sample includes over 200,000 distinct CDR3 sequences, about 17% seen only once; the top ten take roughly 43%. The chain employs TRBV11-2 and TRBJ2-1; the match to TRBD2 covers 10 bases. The TCR originated in a male donor with ankylosing spondylitis. Sequenced material: blood, either unsorted or a sorted T cell fraction (not recorded which). The CDR3 protein is CASSLELAGNNEQFF. CDR3 DNA sequence: TGTGCCAGCAGCTTAGAACTAGCGGGAAACAATGAGCAGTTCTTC.